These 31 T cell receptor beta chains were all obtained from the same sample, sequenced in a study of OX40 agonist ivuxolimab in advanced cancers. The assay was immunoSEQ multiplex PCR, and TCRdb's table has in-frame clones only and misses some. The table lists about 58,000 clones, roughly 85% of them singletons. Sequencing was performed on CD4+ or CD8+ T cells sorted from blood, taken in a trial of the OX40 agonist ivuxolimab. Receptors were obtained from an adult with an advanced solid tumor such as melanoma, head and neck, liver or kidney cancer.

The chain links TRBV29-1 to TRBJ1-3; D gene unclear. Trimming took off 2 bases at V and 0 bases at J, with 11 bases between the two ends. The CDR3 contains 15 residues. Germline assignment: CDR1 SQVTM and CDR2 ANQGSEA. The CDR3 DNA sequence: TGCAGCGTTGAAAAGAGTAGAAACTCTGGAAACACCATATATTTT. This codes for CSVEKSRNSGNTIYF. Full variable domain (outside the CDR3, taken from reference TRBV29-1 and TRBJ1-3): SAVISQKPSRDICQRGTSLTIQCQVDSQVTMMFWYRQQPGQSLTLIATANQGSEATYESGFVIDKFPISRPNLTFSTLTVSNMSPEDSSIYLCSVEKSRNSGNTIYFGEGSWLTVV.

In this sample, this clone turned up a few times. The chain uses TRBV6-1 and TRBJ2-4; D remains ambiguous. Germline V gene lookup returns CDR1 MNHNS and CDR2 SASEGT. The CDR3 totals 11 residues. Trimming shortened V by 5 bases and J by 8 bases, and 7 bases separated the two germline ends. The CDR3 sequence: CASSPSYIQYF. Here the CDR3 DNA reads TGTGCCAGCAGTCCGAGCTACATTCAGTACTTC.

This rearrangement joins TRBV7-2 to TRBJ1-5; 11 bases align to TRBD1. Germline V gene lookup returns CDR1 SGHTA and CDR2 FQGNSA. After removal of 5 bases from V and 6 bases from J, the junction contained 3 bases not matched to a gene. This CDR3 is built from 14 residues. The CDR3: CASSEGQGGQPQHF. CDR3 in DNA: TGTGCCAGCAGCGAGGGACAGGGGGGTCAGCCCCAGCATTTT. Complete variable domain (other parts from reference TRBV7-2 and TRBJ1-5): GAGVSQSPSNKVTEKGKDVELRCDPISGHTALYWYRQSLGQGLEFLIYFQGNSAPDKSGLPSDRFSAERTGGSVSTLTIQRTQQEDSAVYLCASSEGQGGQPQHFGDGTRLSIL.

V usage is TRBV25-1 and J usage is TRBJ1-1; D uncertain. V was pared by 4 bases and J by 4 bases, with 19 bases between. The germline gives CDR1 MGHDK, CDR2 SYGVNS. The CDR3 runs to 16 residues. CDR3 nucleotides: TGTGCCAGCAGTGGAGGGCTCGGCGTCCTGAGCACTGAAGCTTTCTTT. Residues: CASSGGLGVLSTEAFF.

V is TRBV7-9 and J is TRBJ1-1; D remains ambiguous. The CDR3 is 15 amino acids. V lost 5 bases and J 4 bases, leaving 17 bases between the germline ends. In germline, CDR1 is SEHNR, CDR2 FQNEAQ (reference sequence). The CDR3 sequence is CASSVSGSLGTEAFF. DNA for the CDR3: TGTGCCAGCAGCGTCAGCGGGTCCTTGGGCACTGAAGCTTTCTTT.

The chain uses TRBV5-1 and TRBJ2-7; 8 positions match TRBD2. CDR1 is SGHRS, CDR2 YFSETQ, per germline. The CDR3 consists of 14 residues. The V gene end was trimmed by 6 bases and the J gene end by 2 bases; junction bases not matched to a gene: 7. The CDR3 sequence is CASTERGPAYEQYF. DNA of the CDR3: TGCGCCAGCACCGAGCGGGGGCCAGCCTACGAGCAGTACTTC.

The V gene is TRBV7-2, the J gene TRBJ2-5, with D perhaps being TRBD1 or TRBD2 (6 bases each). From germline, CDR1 is SGHTA and CDR2 FQGNSA. CDR3 length: 17 residues. V was pared by 1 base and J by 2 bases, with 17 bases between. The CDR3 sequence: CASSLGLGAGGQETQYF. The CDR3 DNA reads TGTGCCAGCAGCTTAGGTCTGGGGGCAGGAGGGCAAGAGACCCAGTACTTC.

V usage is TRBV19 and J usage is TRBJ2-3, with 10 bases that match TRBD2. The CDR3 spans 14 residues. The germline gives CDR1 LNHDA, CDR2 SQIVND (reference sequence). V lost 6 bases to trimming and J lost 6 bases; unmatched junction nucleotides: 6. CDR3 in DNA: TGTGCCAGTAGCCAGCGGGGGGGCCTCGATACGCAGTATTTT. This translates into CASSQRGGLDTQYF.

The chain uses TRBV29-1 and TRBJ2-7; D gene uncertain. Germline loops: CDR1 SQVTM, CDR2 ANQGSEA. The CDR3 sequence is 14 residues long. Trimming took off 4 bases at V and 5 bases at J, with 18 bases between the two ends. CDR3 nucleotides: TGCAGCGTTGTGGCTAGACAAGCAGTGGACGAGCAGTACTTC. Its translation is CSVVARQAVDEQYF.

The chain carries TRBV14 and TRBJ2-5, with 7 positions matching TRBD1. CDR1 SGHDN and CDR2 FVKESK come from the germline V gene. V lost 0 bases and J lost 5; bases outside the gene matches: 6. The CDR3 has 15 amino acids. DNA of the CDR3: TGTGCCAGCAGCCAAGATATCGACAGGGTTGAGACCCAGTACTTC. It is translated as CASSQDIDRVETQYF.

The chain combines TRBV5-8 with TRBJ1-5; D may be TRBD1 (5 bases). Germline assignment: CDR1 SGHTS and CDR2 YDEGEE. Between the trimmed V and J ends, which lost 3 bases and 2 bases, there was a span of 15 bases. The CDR3 extends over 16 amino acids. As DNA, the CDR3 is TGTGCCAGCAGCTCGGGGCCCCCAGGAGGCAATCAGCCCCAGCATTTT. Translated: CASSSGPPGGNQPQHF.

This clone has just one count. This chain uses TRBV15 with TRBJ2-7; TRBD1 or TRBD2 may be the D gene (5 bases each). V dropped 7 bases and J dropped 2 bases, with 15 bases sitting between them. The length of the CDR3 is 14 residues. The V gene's germline CDR1 is LNHNV and CDR2 YYDKDF (reference sequence). The CDR3 here is CATTSGTSPYEQYF. In DNA, the CDR3 is TGTGCCACCACCTCCGGGACCTCACCCTACGAGCAGTACTTC.

The V and J genes are TRBV4-3 and TRBJ1-6; D remains unclear. V was pared by 0 bases and J by 6 bases, with 6 bases between. Germline V gene sequence: CDR1 LGHNA, CDR2 YSLEER. The CDR3 is 14 amino acids. CDR3 region: CASSQEKGNSPLHF. As DNA, the CDR3 is TGCGCCAGCAGCCAAGAAAAGGGTAATTCACCCCTCCACTTT.

The chain couples TRBV7-2 to TRBJ2-5; a weak D match, TRBD1 (6 bases). The CDR3 extends over 15 amino acids. Trimming took off 5 bases at V and 0 bases at J, with 13 bases between the two ends. The germline V gene encodes CDR1 SGHTA and CDR2 FQGNSA. CDR3 protein: CASSQQGQYQETQYF. The CDR3 DNA reads TGTGCCAGCAGCCAACAGGGCCAATACCAAGAGACCCAGTACTTC.

The chain combines TRBV6-1 with TRBJ2-7, with 11 bases identical to TRBD1. The germline V gene encodes CDR1 MNHNS and CDR2 SASEGT. The junction had 0 bases not matched to a gene; V was cut back by 4 bases and J by 4 bases. The CDR3 sequence is 13 residues long. CDR3: CASSGDRGYEQYF. The CDR3 DNA follows: TGTGCCAGCAGTGGGGACAGGGGGTACGAGCAGTACTTC.

This clone was recorded only once. The V gene is TRBV21-1, the J gene TRBJ2-1; TRBD1 is the table's D call and was not checked against the DNA. TRBV21-1 is a documented pseudogene. This CDR3 is built from 19 residues. The DNA of the CDR3 is TGTGCCAGCAGCAAAGTTTCCAGGGGACCCATCCCCCTAACTAATGAGCAGTTCTTC. It specifies CASSKVSRGPIPLTNEQFF.

The rearrangement links TRBV19 to TRBJ2-3, with 12 bases fitting TRBD2. The V gene's germline CDR1 is LNHDA and CDR2 SQIVND (reference sequence). Unmatched junction bases numbered 1, after V lost 5 bases and J lost 4 bases. The CDR3 contains 14 residues. CDR3 loop: CASSSSGGADTQYF. The CDR3 DNA is TGTGCCAGTAGTTCTAGCGGGGGGGCAGATACGCAGTATTTT.

J is TRBJ2-7 and V is TRBV9; 10 nucleotides line up with TRBD1. V trimming: 4 bases; J trimming: 11 bases; junction bases outside the gene matches: 6. There are 12 residues in the CDR3. The germline CDR1 and CDR2 sequences are SGDLS and YYNGEE. Here the CDR3 reads CASSSGQGGKYF. The CDR3 coding sequence is TGTGCCAGCAGCTCCGGACAGGGGGGAAAGTACTTC.

This rearrangement joins TRBV28 to TRBJ2-2, with D possibly being TRBD2 (6 bases). CDR1 MDHEN and CDR2 SYDVKM come from the germline V gene. V lost 6 bases to trimming and J lost 7 bases, with 12 bases between them. This CDR3 has 13 amino acids. The CDR3: CASRRGTVGELFF. The CDR3 nucleotides read TGTGCCAGCAGACGCGGGACGGTCGGGGAGCTGTTTTTT.

The V gene is TRBV5-4, the J gene TRBJ2-1; D perhaps matches TRBD1 (5 bases). The CDR3 runs 15 residues. The germline V gene has CDR1 SGHNT and CDR2 YYREEE (reference sequence). V lost 4 bases to trimming and J lost 8 bases, with 19 bases between them. CDR3 protein: CASSPATLEGDEQFF. The DNA for the CDR3 is TGTGCCAGCAGCCCGGCGACCCTGGAAGGGGATGAGCAGTTCTTC.

The chain couples TRBV10-3 to TRBJ2-5; D is possibly TRBD2 (5 bases). The CDR3 has 14 residues. V was shortened by 5 bases and J by 2 bases, with 12 bases between the two germline ends. Germline CDR1 ENHRY, CDR2 SYGVKD. The CDR3 DNA reads TGTGCCATCAGTTTTACTAGTCGGCAAGAGACCCAGTACTTC. Translation gives CAISFTSRQETQYF.

The chain has TRBV5-1 and TRBJ1-4; no clear D gene. Germline V CDR1 and CDR2: SGHRS, YFSETQ. Trimming took 0 bases from V and 0 from J, leaving 9 bases between them. The CDR3 is 16 residues long. CDR3 DNA sequence: TGCGCCAGCAGCTTGGCCGCGGGGACAACTAATGAAAAACTGTTTTTT. Translation: CASSLAAGTTNEKLFF.

The CDR3: CASSYNGYQPQHF. The CDR3 region has the DNA TGTGCCAGCAGTTACAATGGGTATCAGCCCCAGCATTTT. This rearrangement joins TRBV6-5 to TRBJ1-5; D call uncertain. The CDR3 consists of 13 residues. V was shortened by 2 bases and J by 5 bases, with 7 bases between the two germline ends. Germline CDR1 is MNHEY and CDR2 is SVGAGI.

The chain carries TRBV5-5 and TRBJ2-1, with D perhaps TRBD2 (7 bases). Looked up from germline, CDR1 is SGHKS and CDR2 is YYEKEE (reference sequence). The CDR3 contains 14 residues. Between the trimmed V and J ends, which lost 4 bases and 9 bases, there was a span of 17 bases. CDR3 DNA: TGTGCCAGCAGCCCCAGAGGGGGGGATAGTGAGCAGTTCTTC. Its protein is CASSPRGGDSEQFF. Based on the CDR3 plus reference TRBV5-5 and TRBJ2-1, the full variable domain is DAGVTQSPTHLIKTRGQQVTLRCSPISGHKSVSWYQQVLGQGPQFIFQYYEKEERGRGNFPDRFSARQFPNYSSELNVNALLLGDSALYLCASSPRGGDSEQFFGPGTRLTVL.

This chain links TRBV28 with TRBJ1-2; D uncertain. In germline, CDR1 is MDHEN, CDR2 SYDVKM. The V and J ends lost 11 bases and 8 bases respectively, with 21 bases between them. The CDR3 runs 13 residues. The CDR3: CAARGSAQEGYTF. The CDR3 DNA is TGTGCCGCACGGGGTTCAGCCCAAGAAGGCTACACCTTC.

The chain combines TRBV6-1 with TRBJ1-1; the match to TRBD1 covers 7 bases. V dropped 11 bases and J dropped 0; count of bases not matched to a gene: 9. The CDR3 has 14 residues. The V gene's germline CDR1 is MNHNS and CDR2 SASEGT. The CDR3 coding sequence is TGTGCCGCATCTCCAGGGGGGCTGAACACTGAAGCTTTCTTT. This sequence encodes CAASPGGLNTEAFF.

The CDR3: CASSSPGQGAGEQFF. The DNA of the CDR3 is TGTGCCAGCAGTTCACCGGGACAGGGGGCGGGTGAGCAGTTCTTC. This sequence joins TRBV6-5 and TRBJ2-1, with TRBD1 matching over 12 bases. With 4 bases clipped from V and 9 bases from J, the junction kept 7 bases outside the gene matches. Germline values: CDR1 MNHEY, CDR2 SVGAGI. The CDR3 loop spans 15 amino acids.

The chain is built from TRBV28 and TRBJ1-2, with unresolved D. The V end lost 6 bases, the J end lost 3 bases, and 17 bases lay between the germline ends. Germline CDR1 is MDHEN and CDR2 is SYDVKM. The CDR3 is 15 amino acids. The CDR3 nucleotides read TGTGCCAGCAGCTCCTCGGACGGGTGGCACTATGGCTACACCTTC. Translating gives CASSSSDGWHYGYTF.

This rearrangement joins TRBV7-2 to TRBJ2-7; the match to TRBD1 covers 8 bases. The CDR3 loop spans 18 amino acids. Looked up from germline, CDR1 is SGHTA and CDR2 is FQGNSA. The ends lost 0 bases at V and 1 base at J; junction bases unmatched: 11. The CDR3 spells CASSLASTPGQASYEQYF. CDR3 nucleotide sequence: TGTGCCAGCAGCTTAGCGTCCACCCCGGGACAGGCTTCCTACGAGCAGTACTTC.

The gene calls are TRBV7-8 and TRBJ2-1; 12 bases are a match to TRBD2. The CDR3 extends over 17 amino acids. V lost 0 bases to trimming and J lost 4 bases; unmatched junction nucleotides: 4. Germline-derived CDR1 and CDR2 are SGHVS and FQNEAQ. CDR3 sequence: CASSLARLAGGYNEQFF. As DNA, the CDR3 is TGTGCCAGCAGCTTAGCGAGGCTAGCGGGGGGGTACAATGAGCAGTTCTTC.

V usage is TRBV29-1 and J usage is TRBJ1-2, with 8 bases that match TRBD1. CDR1 is SQVTM, CDR2 ANQGSEA, per germline. This CDR3 spans 13 amino acids. The J segment lost 8 bases and the V segment lost 6 bases, leaving 11 bases of the junction unmatched. The CDR3 DNA follows: TGCAGCGTCGACCCCGGGACAGGTGGGGGCTACACCTTC. It encodes CSVDPGTGGGYTF.